Each of the 5 T cell receptor beta chains below was sequenced from the same sample in a study of cytomegalovirus exposure and HLA in healthy donors. The study ran its PCR with 60 Vbeta and 13 Jbeta primers. Method: immunoSEQ multiplex PCR; TCRdb's copy keeps in-frame clones and lacks some. The profile shows approximately 100,000 clones, about 70% of them singletons. Material for sequencing was PBMCs. The origin of the receptors is a man aged 50 or older in good health and CMV-seropositive.

The V and J genes are TRBV2 and TRBJ1-2; D is possibly TRBD1 (5 bases). Germline V gene lookup returns CDR1 SNHLY and CDR2 FYNNEI. Trimming took 5 bases from V and 2 from J, leaving 12 bases between them. The CDR3 covers 14 residues. Written as DNA, the CDR3 is TGTGCCAGCAGTAACTTCGCAGGGAACTATGGCTACACCTTC. The encoded protein is CASSNFAGNYGYTF.

This CDR3 is CASSPLRGTGEGGGYTF. In DNA, the CDR3 is TGTGCCAGCAGTCCACTAAGGGGGACAGGGGAAGGTGGCGGCTACACCTTC. This rearrangement joins TRBV27 to TRBJ1-2; 10 bases are shared with TRBD1. The CDR3 extends over 17 amino acids. CDR1 is MNHEY and CDR2 is SMNVEV in the germline V gene (reference sequence). V was clipped by 5 bases and J by 8 bases; unmatched bases: 17.

This chain joins TRBV9 and TRBJ2-1; TRBD2 aligns across 11 bases. The germline V gene has CDR1 SGDLS and CDR2 YYNGEE. This CDR3 has 15 amino acids. V was clipped by 4 bases and J by 6 bases; unmatched bases: 6. The CDR3 region is CASSLGTSGLNEQFF. CDR3 in DNA: TGTGCCAGCAGCCTTGGGACTAGCGGACTCAATGAGCAGTTCTTC.

The chain is built from TRBV18 and TRBJ1-6; TRBD1 matches 9 bases. Trimming removed 5 bases from V and 7 bases from J; junction bases left unmatched: 3. There are 14 residues in the CDR3. Germline loops: CDR1 KGHSH, CDR2 LQKENI. In nucleotides, the CDR3 is TGTGCCAGCTCAGCCGGGACAGGGAATTCACCCCTCCACTTT. Its translation: CASSAGTGNSPLHF. Looking up the rest from reference TRBV18 and TRBJ1-6 gives the full variable domain: NAGVMQNPRHLVRRRGQEARLRCSPMKGHSHVYWYRQLPEEGLKFMVYLQKENIIDESGMPKERFSAEFPKEGPSILRIQQVVRGDSAAYFCASSAGTGNSPLHFGNGTRLTVT.

The chain couples TRBV19 to TRBJ1-2; weak D call: TRBD1 (5 bases). Germline CDR1 LNHDA, CDR2 SQIVND (reference sequence). Trimming stripped 3 bases from V and 0 bases from J, with 8 bases between. The CDR3 spans 14 residues. The CDR3 nucleotides are TGTGCCAGTAGTATCGACAGAGCTAACTATGGCTACACCTTC. It encodes CASSIDRANYGYTF.